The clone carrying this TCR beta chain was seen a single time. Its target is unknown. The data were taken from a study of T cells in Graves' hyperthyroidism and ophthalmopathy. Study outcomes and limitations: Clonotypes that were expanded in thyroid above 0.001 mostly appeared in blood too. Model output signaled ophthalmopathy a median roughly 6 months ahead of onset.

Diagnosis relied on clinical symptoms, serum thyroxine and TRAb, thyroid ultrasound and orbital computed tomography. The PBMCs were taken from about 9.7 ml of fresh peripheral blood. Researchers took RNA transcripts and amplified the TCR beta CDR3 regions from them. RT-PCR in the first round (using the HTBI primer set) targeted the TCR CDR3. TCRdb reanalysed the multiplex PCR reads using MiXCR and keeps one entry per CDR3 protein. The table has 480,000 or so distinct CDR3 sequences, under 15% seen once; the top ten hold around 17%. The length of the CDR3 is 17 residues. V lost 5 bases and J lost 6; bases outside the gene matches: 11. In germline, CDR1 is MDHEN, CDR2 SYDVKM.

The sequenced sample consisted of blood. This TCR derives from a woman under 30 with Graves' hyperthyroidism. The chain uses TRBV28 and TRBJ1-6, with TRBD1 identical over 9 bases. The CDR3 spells CASSRRRTGDSNSPLHF. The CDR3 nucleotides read TGTGCCAGCAGTCGGCGACGGACAGGGGATTCTAATTCACCCCTCCACTTT.